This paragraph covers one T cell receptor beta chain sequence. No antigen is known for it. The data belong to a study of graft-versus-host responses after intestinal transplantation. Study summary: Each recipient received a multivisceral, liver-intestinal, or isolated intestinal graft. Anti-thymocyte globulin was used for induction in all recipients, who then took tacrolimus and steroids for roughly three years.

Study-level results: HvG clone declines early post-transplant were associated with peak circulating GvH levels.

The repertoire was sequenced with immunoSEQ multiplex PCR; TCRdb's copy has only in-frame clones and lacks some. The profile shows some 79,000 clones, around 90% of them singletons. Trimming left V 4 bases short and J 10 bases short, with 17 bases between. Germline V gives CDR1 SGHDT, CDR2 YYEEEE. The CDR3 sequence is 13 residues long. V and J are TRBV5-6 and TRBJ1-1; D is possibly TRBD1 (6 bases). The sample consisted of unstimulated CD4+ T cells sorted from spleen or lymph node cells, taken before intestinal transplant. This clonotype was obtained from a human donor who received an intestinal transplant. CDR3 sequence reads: CASSPGSGGRAFF. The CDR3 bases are TGTGCCAGCAGCCCGGGGTCTGGGGGCCGAGCTTTCTTT.